The 20 T cell receptor beta chains below were found in one sample sequenced in a study of control samples from healthy donors and cancer patients. Produced via immunoSEQ multiplex PCR; TCRdb's table is partial and in-frame only. This table has 65,000 to 75,000 clones, less than 90% appearing once. The sequenced material came from blood. Receptors originate from a woman between 45 and 60 years old in good health.

The chain is built from TRBV7-6 and TRBJ1-3; TRBD1 might be the D (5 bases). CDR1 and CDR2 (germline): SGHVS, FNYEAQ. The ends were cut back, 1 base at V and 0 bases at J, with 13 bases in the middle. The CDR3 sequence is 17 residues long. The CDR3 sequence is CASSLGGGKLSGNTIYF. As DNA, the CDR3 is TGTGCCAGCAGCTTAGGGGGGGGGAAACTCTCTGGAAACACCATATATTTT.

This chain connects TRBV12-5 to TRBJ1-2, with 9 bases that match TRBD1. After removal of 5 bases from V and 9 bases from J, the junction contained 10 bases not matched to a gene. Germline assignment: CDR1 LGHNT and CDR2 FRNRAP. This CDR3 has 14 residues. The CDR3 nucleotides are TGTGCTAGTGGTCCAACCCTCGGACAGGGGCGCTACACCTTC. As protein: CASGPTLGQGRYTF.

The rearrangement uses TRBV18 and TRBJ1-2; the D gene is possibly TRBD1 (6 bases). The CDR3 totals 16 residues. The V gene lost 4 bases and the J gene lost 2 bases, with 17 bases spanning the gap. In germline, CDR1 is KGHSH, CDR2 LQKENI. In DNA form, the CDR3 reads TGTGCCAGCTCACGGAACGGACAGACACTAAACTATGGCTACACCTTC. This encodes CASSRNGQTLNYGYTF.

CDR3 nucleotide sequence: TGTGCCAGCAGCGTAGGGGCCACGAGGACTAGCGCGGAAGAGCAGTACTTC. It translates to CASSVGATRTSAEEQYF. The chain combines TRBV9 with TRBJ2-7, with 9 bases aligning to TRBD2. With 0 bases clipped from V and 7 bases from J, the junction kept 14 bases outside the gene matches. The CDR3 is made up of 17 amino acids. Germline loops: CDR1 SGDLS, CDR2 YYNGEE.

The chain employs TRBV9 and TRBJ2-1; D ambiguous. There are 14 residues in the CDR3. Looked up from germline, CDR1 is SGDLS and CDR2 is YYNGEE. V was trimmed by 0 bases and J by 4 bases, leaving 8 bases between them. CDR3 amino acids: CASSVGWGYNEQFF. For the CDR3, the DNA is TGTGCCAGCAGCGTAGGCTGGGGTTACAATGAGCAGTTCTTC.

This clone was seen once. This chain links TRBV3-1 (or the pseudogene TRBV3-2) with TRBJ2-3; 8 bases match TRBD2. J lost 7 bases, V lost 4 bases, and 13 bases had no gene match. CDR1 and CDR2 (germline): LGHDT, YNNKEL (reference sequence). The CDR3 has 16 amino acids. CDR3 nucleotides: TGTGCCAGCAGCCCAACCCTTAGCGGGGCACGACATACGCAGTATTTT. Encoded protein: CASSPTLSGARHTQYF.

The V call is TRBV7-9, the J call TRBJ2-5; 12 nucleotides agree with TRBD2. The V gene end was trimmed by 4 bases and the J gene end by 2 bases; junction bases not matched to a gene: 5. The germline V gene has CDR1 SEHNR and CDR2 FQNEAQ (reference sequence). The CDR3 spans 16 residues. CDR3 nucleotide sequence: TGTGCCAGCAGCTCTTCCCTAGCGGGGGGGCAAGAGACCCAGTACTTC. Protein product: CASSSSLAGGQETQYF. The entire variable domain, with the rest obtained from reference TRBV7-9 and TRBJ2-5, is as follows: DTGVSQNPRHKITKRGQNVTFRCDPISEHNRLYWYRQTLGQGPEFLTYFQNEAQLEKSRLLSDRFSAERPKGSFSTLEIQRTEQGDSAMYLCASSSSLAGGQETQYFGPGTRLLVL.

This clone was detected once. The gene calls are TRBV11-2 and TRBJ2-1; D is tentatively TRBD1 or TRBD2 (5 bases each). Per germline, CDR1 SGHAT and CDR2 FQNNGV. The V end was cut by 5 bases, the J end by 6 bases, with 20 bases between. This CDR3 comprises 16 residues. The CDR3 loop reads CASSHGGGATTNEQFF. CDR3 nucleotide sequence: TGTGCCAGCAGCCACGGTGGGGGAGCTACTACCAATGAGCAGTTCTTC. The full variable domain, its missing parts supplied by reference TRBV11-2 and TRBJ2-1, is EAGVAQSPRYKIIEKRQSVAFWCNPISGHATLYWYQQILGQGPKLLIQFQNNGVVDDSQLPKDRFSAERLKGVDSTLKIQPAKLEDSAVYLCASSHGGGATTNEQFFGPGTRLTVL.

CDR3 amino acids: CASSPLAGGLETQYF. In DNA form, the CDR3 reads TGTGCCAGCAGCCCGCTAGCGGGAGGTTTGGAGACCCAGTACTTC. V usage is TRBV9 and J usage is TRBJ2-5, with 11 bases matching TRBD2. This CDR3 has 15 residues. Trimming took 4 bases from V and 5 from J; bases not matched to a gene: 7. Looked up from germline, CDR1 is SGDLS and CDR2 is YYNGEE.

The sample holds one count of this clone. The CDR3 bases are TGTGCCAGTAGTATAGATGGGGGTAGGCGTCAGCCCCAGCATTTT. It yields the protein CASSIDGGRRQPQHF. This rearrangement joins TRBV19 to TRBJ1-5, with a possible D match to TRBD1 (5 bases). The CDR3 sequence is 15 residues long. Germline loops: CDR1 LNHDA, CDR2 SQIVND (reference sequence). The V and J ends lost 0 bases and 6 bases respectively, with 12 bases between them.

The rearrangement links TRBV4-1 to TRBJ2-4; D is ambiguous. The CDR3 runs to 15 residues. Germline V gene data show CDR1 as MGHRA and CDR2 as YSYEKL. Trimming removed 4 bases at V and 0 bases at J, with 10 bases between. The CDR3 nucleotides are TGCGCCAGCAGCCCCCGGGCTCTAGCCAAAAACATTCAGTACTTC. As protein: CASSPRALAKNIQYF.

CDR3 bases: TGTGCCGCGAAGCTCATGAACACTGAAGCTTTCTTT. Translated: CAAKLMNTEAFF. This chain connects TRBV6-6 to TRBJ1-1; D remains ambiguous. Deletions cut 11 bases from V and 0 bases from J, with 10 bases between. The CDR3 runs to 12 residues. Germline lookup yields CDR1 MNHNY and CDR2 SVGAGI (reference sequence).

The chain links TRBV11-3 to TRBJ2-3; D is ambiguous. CDR1 SGHNT and CDR2 YENEEA come from the germline V gene. V lost 1 base and J lost 1, with 3 bases in between. The CDR3 has 13 residues. DNA of the CDR3: TGTGCCAGCAGCTTAGTTCGCACAGATACGCAGTATTTT. This encodes CASSLVRTDTQYF.

The V call is TRBV20-1, the J call TRBJ2-1; D gene ambiguous. V dropped 5 bases and J dropped 7 bases, with 6 bases sitting between them. Looked up from germline, CDR1 is DFQATT and CDR2 is SNEGSKA (reference sequence). The CDR3 runs to 10 residues. CDR3: CSARLNEQFF. DNA of the CDR3: TGCAGTGCTCGATTGAATGAGCAGTTCTTC.

The chain has TRBV5-1 and TRBJ2-2, with 8 bases matching TRBD2. The CDR3 is 14 amino acids. Germline-derived CDR1 and CDR2 are SGHRS and YFSETQ. J was trimmed by 4 bases and V by 5 bases; bases with no gene match: 4. The CDR3, as DNA: TGCGCCAGCAGACAAGCGGGAGCCACCGGGGAGCTGTTTTTT. Its protein product is CASRQAGATGELFF. Full variable domain (remainder filled in from reference TRBV5-1 and TRBJ2-2): KAGVTQTPRYLIKTRGQQVTLSCSPISGHRSVSWYQQTPGQGLQFLFEYFSETQRNKGNFPGRFSGRQFSNSRSEMNVSTLELGDSALYLCASRQAGATGELFFGEGSRLTVL.

The chain joins TRBV24-1 to TRBJ2-7; D possibly corresponds to TRBD1 (6 bases). Germline V gene lookup returns CDR1 KGHDR and CDR2 SFDVKD. Trimming took off 3 bases at V and 3 bases at J, with 11 bases between the two ends. The CDR3 has 14 amino acids. CDR3 protein: CATSDSQGHYEQYF. CDR3 DNA sequence: TGTGCCACCAGTGATAGTCAGGGACACTACGAGCAGTACTTC.

The V and J genes are TRBV2 and TRBJ2-5; D uncertain. The CDR3 covers 13 residues. Per the germline V gene, CDR1 is SNHLY and CDR2 is FYNNEI. Deletions cut 8 bases from V and 5 bases from J, with 15 bases between. For the CDR3, the DNA is TGTGCCAGCCTCGAGTCGGATATGGAGACCCAGTACTTC. It yields the protein CASLESDMETQYF.

This chain joins TRBV2 and TRBJ2-2, with 9 bases matching TRBD1. Germline loops: CDR1 SNHLY, CDR2 FYNNEI. The ends lost 4 bases at V and 5 bases at J; junction bases unmatched: 5. The CDR3 consists of 15 residues. The CDR3 spells CASSARQGGTGELFF. In DNA form, the CDR3 reads TGTGCCAGCAGTGCCCGACAGGGGGGGACCGGGGAGCTGTTTTTT.

The rearrangement links TRBV3-1 (or the pseudogene TRBV3-2) to TRBJ2-7; perhaps D is TRBD1 or TRBD2 (6 bases each). V dropped 1 base and J dropped 7 bases, with 17 bases sitting between them. The length of the CDR3 is 15 residues. CDR1 LGHDT and CDR2 YNNKEL come from the germline V gene (reference sequence). This chain's CDR3 is CASSQAGASTREQYF. CDR3 DNA sequence: TGTGCCAGCAGCCAAGCGGGGGCCTCAACCCGGGAGCAGTACTTC.

This chain links TRBV3-1 (or the pseudogene TRBV3-2) with TRBJ2-1; D is ambiguous. Germline assignment: CDR1 LGHDT and CDR2 YNNKEL (reference sequence). Trimming cost V 4 bases and J 16 bases, with 17 bases left between them. The length of the CDR3 is 12 residues. The CDR3 nucleotides read TGTGCCAGCAGCCTAGGCGGCTACGAGCTTTTCTTC. It specifies CASSLGGYELFF.